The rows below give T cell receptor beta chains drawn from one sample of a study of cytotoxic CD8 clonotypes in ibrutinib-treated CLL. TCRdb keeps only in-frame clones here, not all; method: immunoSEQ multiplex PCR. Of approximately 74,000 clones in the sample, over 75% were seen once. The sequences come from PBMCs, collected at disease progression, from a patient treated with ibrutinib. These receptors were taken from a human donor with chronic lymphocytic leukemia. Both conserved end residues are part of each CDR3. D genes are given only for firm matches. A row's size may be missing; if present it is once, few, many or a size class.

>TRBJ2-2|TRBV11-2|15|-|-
CASSRDFTNTGELFF
TGTGCCAGCAGCCGGGACTTCACGAACACCGGGGAGCTGTTTTTT
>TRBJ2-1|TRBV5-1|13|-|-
CASSPGTWNEQFF
TGCGCCAGCAGCCCCGGGACGTGGAATGAGCAGTTCTTC
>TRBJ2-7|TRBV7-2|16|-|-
CASRRSALTPSYEQYF
TGTGCCAGCAGACGATCCGCCTTGACACCCTCCTACGAGCAGTACTTC
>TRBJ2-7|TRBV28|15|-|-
CASSLPRRFSYEQYF
TGTGCCAGCAGTTTACCGAGACGCTTCTCCTACGAGCAGTACTTC
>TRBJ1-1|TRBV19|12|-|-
CASSIGNTEAFF
TGTGCCAGTAGTATCGGGAACACTGAAGCTTTCTTT
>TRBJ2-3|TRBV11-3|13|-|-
CASSTVHRDTQYF
TGTGCCAGCAGCACGGTCCACCGCGATACGCAGTATTTT
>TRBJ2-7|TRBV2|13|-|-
CASSGQGPYEQYF
TGTGCCAGCAGTGGCCAGGGACCCTACGAGCAGTACTTC
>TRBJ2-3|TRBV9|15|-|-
CASSRGALSTDTQYF
TGTGCCAGCAGCCGTGGGGCCCTAAGCACAGATACGCAGTATTTT
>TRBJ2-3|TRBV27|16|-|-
CASSPLWGEITDTQYF
TGTGCCAGCAGCCCTTTATGGGGGGAAATCACAGATACGCAGTATTTT
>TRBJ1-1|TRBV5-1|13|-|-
CASSLTADTEAFF
TGCGCCAGCAGCTTAACTGCCGACACTGAAGCTTTCTTT
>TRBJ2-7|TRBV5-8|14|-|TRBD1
CASSPDRGLSEQYF
TGTGCCAGCAGCCCCGACAGGGGGCTTAGCGAGCAGTACTTC
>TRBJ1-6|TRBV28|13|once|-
CASSPPNYTPLHF
TGTGCCAGCAGCCCCCCCAATTACACACCCCTCCACTTT
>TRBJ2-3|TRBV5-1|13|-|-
CASSPGSTDTQYF
TGCGCCAGCAGCCCCGGAAGCACAGATACGCAGTATTTT
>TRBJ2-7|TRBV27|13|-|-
CASSHQSSYEQYF
TGTGCCAGCAGCCACCAGAGCTCCTACGAGCAGTACTTC
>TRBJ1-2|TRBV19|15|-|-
CASSRNSPGNYGYTF
TGTGCCAGTAGTAGGAACAGCCCCGGCAACTATGGCTACACCTTC
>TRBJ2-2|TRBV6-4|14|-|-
CASSEQGWNGELFF
TGTGCCAGCAGTGAACAGGGATGGAACGGGGAGCTGTTTTTT
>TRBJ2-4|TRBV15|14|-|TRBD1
CATGRGSAKNIQYF
TGTGCCACCGGCAGGGGGTCCGCCAAAAACATTCAGTACTTC
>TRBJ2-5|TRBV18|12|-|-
CASSFTQETQYF
TGTGCCAGCTCGTTCACTCAAGAGACCCAGTACTTC
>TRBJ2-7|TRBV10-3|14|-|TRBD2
CAIRGAGGAYEQYF
TGTGCCATCAGGGGAGCGGGGGGAGCCTACGAGCAGTACTTC
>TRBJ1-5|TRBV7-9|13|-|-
CASSKGMDQPQHF
TGTGCCAGCAGTAAAGGCATGGATCAGCCCCAGCATTTT
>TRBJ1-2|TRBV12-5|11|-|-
CASASNYGYTF
TGTGCTAGTGCGTCTAACTATGGCTACACCTTC
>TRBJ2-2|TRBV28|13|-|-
CASSFRYTGELFF
TGTGCCAGCAGTTTTCGGTACACCGGGGAGCTGTTTTTT
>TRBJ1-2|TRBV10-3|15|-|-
CAIRPDRLVRVGYTF
TGTGCCATCAGACCCGACAGGTTGGTTCGTGTTGGCTACACCTTC
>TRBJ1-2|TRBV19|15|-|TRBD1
CASSPGDRELYGYTF
TGTGCCAGTAGTCCCGGGGACAGGGAACTCTATGGCTACACCTTC
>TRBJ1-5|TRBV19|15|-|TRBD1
CASSPPRGQGQPQHF
TGTGCCAGTAGTCCGCCCAGGGGGCAAGGGCAGCCCCAGCATTTT
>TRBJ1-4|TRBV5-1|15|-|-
CASSLFANSGEKLFF
TGCGCCAGCAGCTTGTTCGCTAATTCAGGTGAAAAACTGTTTTTT
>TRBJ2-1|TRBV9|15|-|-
CASSVATSFYNEQFF
TGTGCCAGCAGCGTAGCTACTAGTTTTTACAATGAGCAGTTCTTC
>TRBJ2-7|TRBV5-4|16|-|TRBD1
CASSLYWGQGASEQYF
TGTGCCAGCAGCTTGTATTGGGGACAGGGGGCGTCTGAGCAGTACTTC
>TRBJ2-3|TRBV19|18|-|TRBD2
CASSLRLAGGRRTDTQYF
TGTGCCAGTAGTCTCCGACTAGCGGGGGGACGTCGCACAGATACGCAGTATTTT
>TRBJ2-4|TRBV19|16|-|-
CASSRTGRGGKNIQYF
TGTGCCAGTAGTCGGACAGGGCGGGGGGGCAAAAACATTCAGTACTTC
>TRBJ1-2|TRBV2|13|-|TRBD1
CASSEGVTGGGPF
TGTGCCAGCAGTGAAGGAGTGACAGGGGGCGGGCCCTTC
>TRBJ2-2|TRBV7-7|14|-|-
CASSHTSGSGELFF
TGTGCCAGCAGCCACACCTCGGGGTCCGGGGAGCTGTTTTTT
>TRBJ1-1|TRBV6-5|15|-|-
CASSYLTGLGTEAFF
TGTGCCAGCAGTTACTTGACAGGTCTCGGGACTGAAGCTTTCTTT
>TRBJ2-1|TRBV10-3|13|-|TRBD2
CAIRTSGRDEQFF
TGTGCCATCAGAACTAGCGGTAGGGATGAGCAGTTCTTC
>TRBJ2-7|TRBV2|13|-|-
CASRLRTTYEQYF
TGTGCCAGCAGACTCAGGACAACTTACGAGCAGTACTTC
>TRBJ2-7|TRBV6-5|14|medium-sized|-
CASSYSTAADEQYF
TGTGCCAGCAGTTACTCGACTGCGGCCGACGAGCAGTACTTC
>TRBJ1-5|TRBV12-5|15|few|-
CASSGTRRSNQPQHF
TGTGCTAGTTCCGGAACCCGCCGGAGCAATCAGCCCCAGCATTTT
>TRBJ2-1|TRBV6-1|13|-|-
CASSDGWYNEQFF
TGTGCCAGCAGTGATGGGTGGTACAATGAGCAGTTCTTC
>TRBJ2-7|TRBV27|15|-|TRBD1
CASSLQAGGVYEQYF
TGTGCCAGCAGTTTACAAGCAGGGGGAGTCTACGAGCAGTACTTC
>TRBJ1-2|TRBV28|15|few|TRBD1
CASSDPRQGRLGYTF
TGTGCCAGCAGTGACCCAAGACAGGGCCGGCTGGGCTACACCTTC
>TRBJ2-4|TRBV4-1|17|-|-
CASSLLSLTLAKNIQYF
TGCGCCAGCAGCCTCCTTTCGTTGACCTTAGCCAAAAACATTCAGTACTTC
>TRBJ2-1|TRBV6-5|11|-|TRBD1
CASSRGSEQFF
TGTGCCAGCAGCAGGGGGTCTGAGCAGTTCTTC
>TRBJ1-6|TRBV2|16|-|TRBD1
CASSGLIGQGGGPLHF
TGTGCCAGCAGTGGGTTGATTGGACAGGGCGGCGGACCCCTCCACTTT
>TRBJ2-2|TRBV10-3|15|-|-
CAISDGTLTTGELFF
TGTGCCATCAGTGACGGGACTCTGACCACCGGGGAGCTGTTTTTT
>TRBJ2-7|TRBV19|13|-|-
CASSPTREYEQYF
TGTGCCAGTTCCCCGACAAGGGAGTACGAGCAGTACTTC
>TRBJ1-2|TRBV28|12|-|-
CASSRTDYGYTF
TGTGCCAGCAGCCGTACAGATTATGGCTACACCTTC
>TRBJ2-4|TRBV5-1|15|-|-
CASSASPGPALIQYF
TGCGCCAGCAGCGCATCTCCCGGGCCGGCTCTCATTCAGTACTTC
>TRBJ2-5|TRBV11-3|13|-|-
CASTRQNEETQYF
TGTGCCAGCACGCGGCAGAACGAGGAGACCCAGTACTTC
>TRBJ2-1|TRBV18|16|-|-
CASSPSPRVLGNEQFF
TGTGCCAGCTCACCATCCCCCAGGGTGCTCGGGAATGAGCAGTTCTTC
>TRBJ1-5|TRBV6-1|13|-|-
CASKRQARQPQHF
TGTGCCAGCAAACGACAGGCACGTCAGCCCCAGCATTTT
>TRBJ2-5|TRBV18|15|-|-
CASSPGGNPQETQYF
TGTGCCAGCTCACCAGGAGGGAACCCTCAAGAGACCCAGTACTTC
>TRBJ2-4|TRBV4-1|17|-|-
CASSPWVQGEGKNIQYF
TGCGCCAGCAGCCCATGGGTGCAGGGTGAGGGCAAAAACATTCAGTACTTC
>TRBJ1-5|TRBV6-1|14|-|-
CASSEGVVNQPQHF
TGTGCCAGCAGTGAAGGGGTGGTGAATCAGCCCCAGCATTTT
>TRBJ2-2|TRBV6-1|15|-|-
CASTQLRGTTGELFF
TGTGCCAGCACCCAACTTCGGGGGACCACCGGGGAGCTGTTTTTT
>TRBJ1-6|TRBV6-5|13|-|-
CASSRVLGSPLHF
TGTGCCAGCAGCCGGGTCCTGGGTTCACCCCTCCACTTT
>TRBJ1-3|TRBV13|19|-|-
CASSSPPGQVLSSGNTIYF
TGTGCCAGCAGCTCCCCCCCGGGCCAGGTCCTGAGCTCTGGAAACACCATATATTTT
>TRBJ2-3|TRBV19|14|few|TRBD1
CASRQTGKSDTQYF
TGTGCCAGTAGGCAGACAGGGAAGTCAGATACGCAGTATTTT
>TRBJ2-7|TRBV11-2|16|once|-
CASSTGQQGDSYEQYF
TGTGCCAGCAGCACAGGGCAACAAGGGGACTCCTACGAGCAGTACTTC
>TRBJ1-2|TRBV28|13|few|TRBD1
CASRGDRLLGYTF
TGTGCCAGCAGAGGGGACAGACTTTTGGGCTACACCTTC